This is a list of T cell receptor beta chains from one sample in a study of OX40 agonist ivuxolimab in advanced cancers. The table came from immunoSEQ multiplex PCR; TCRdb's copy has only in-frame clones and leaves some out. This sample has approximately 60,000 clones, with around 84% found just once. Sequencing used CD4+ or CD8+ T cells sorted from blood, obtained in a trial of the OX40 agonist ivuxolimab. Receptors were obtained from an adult with an advanced solid tumor such as melanoma, head and neck, liver or kidney cancer. Both conserved end residues are part of each CDR3. D genes are given only for firm matches. Only part of the rows carry a size: once, few, many, or a class if the clone is expanded.

d_gene | abundance | j_gene | v_gene | CDR3nt | CDR3aa
NA | NA | TRBJ1-3 | TRBV19 | TGTGCCAGTACCCGGAGCACATCCTCTGGAAACACCATATATTTT | CASTRSTSSGNTIYF
NA | few | TRBJ1-1 | TRBV19 | TGTGCCAGTAGTTCCACATTGAACACTGAAGCTTTCTTT | CASSSTLNTEAFF
NA | NA | TRBJ2-3 | TRBV6-1 | TGTGCCACCAGAGGGGGGTTCAGCACAGATACGCAGTATTTT | CATRGGFSTDTQYF
NA | NA | TRBJ1-5 | TRBV18 | TGTGCCAGCTCACCCATGGACATAAATCAGCCCCAGCATTTT | CASSPMDINQPQHF
TRBD2 | NA | TRBJ2-1 | TRBV9 | TGTGCCAGCAGCGTACGGGGACTAGCGGGGTTCAATGAGCAGTTCTTC | CASSVRGLAGFNEQFF
TRBD2 | once | TRBJ2-7 | TRBV7-6 | TGTGCCAGCAGCCCTGGGACTAAGCCTCCCTACGAGCAGTACTTC | CASSPGTKPPYEQYF
TRBD1 | medium-sized | TRBJ1-1 | TRBV29-1 | TGCAGCGTTGCCGGGACAGGGGGGGTTTTAGGCACTGAAGCTTTCTTT | CSVAGTGGVLGTEAFF
NA | NA | TRBJ2-7 | TRBV13 | TGTGCCAGCAGCTTAGGCTCGGGCGCCTGGGGCTACGAGCAGTACTTC | CASSLGSGAWGYEQYF
TRBD1 | NA | TRBJ1-3 | TRBV18 | TGTGCCAGCTCACCAGCGACAGGGACTTTTTACTCTGGAAACACCATATATTTT | CASSPATGTFYSGNTIYF
TRBD1 | NA | TRBJ1-2 | TRBV6-1 | TGTGCCAGCAGTCAACAGGGGAACGAAGGCTACACCTTC | CASSQQGNEGYTF
NA | NA | TRBJ2-3 | TRBV4-2 | TGTGCCAGCAGCCGGGGTTTTAGCACAGATACGCAGTATTTT | CASSRGFSTDTQYF
NA | NA | TRBJ2-3 | TRBV5-1 | TGCGCCAGCAGCTTTAGCGGTTCTAGCACAGATACGCAGTATTTT | CASSFSGSSTDTQYF
TRBD2 | NA | TRBJ2-1 | TRBV7-9 | TGTGCCAGCAGCTTGGCACCCGGGACTAGCGGGCTCTTGGATGAGCAGTTCTTC | CASSLAPGTSGLLDEQFF
NA | NA | TRBJ1-5 | TRBV4-3 | TGCGCCAGCAGCCAAGATTGGACAGTCAATCAGCCCCAGCATTTT | CASSQDWTVNQPQHF
NA | NA | TRBJ2-7 | TRBV2 | TGTGCCAGCAGTGAACGGGACGGAGCCTACGAGCAGTACTTC | CASSERDGAYEQYF
NA | NA | TRBJ1-2 | TRBV6-5 | TGTGCCAGCAGTACCACTCAGCTGGGCTACACCTTC | CASSTTQLGYTF